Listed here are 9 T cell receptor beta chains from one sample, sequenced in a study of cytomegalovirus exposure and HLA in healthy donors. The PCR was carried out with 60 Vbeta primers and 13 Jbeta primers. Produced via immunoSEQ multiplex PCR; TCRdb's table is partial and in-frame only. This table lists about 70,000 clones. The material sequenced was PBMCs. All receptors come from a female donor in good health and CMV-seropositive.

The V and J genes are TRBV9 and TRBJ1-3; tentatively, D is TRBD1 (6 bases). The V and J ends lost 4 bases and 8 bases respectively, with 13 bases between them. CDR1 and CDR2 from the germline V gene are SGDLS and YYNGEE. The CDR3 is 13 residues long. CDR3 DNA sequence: TGTGCCAGCAGCTTACAGGGTTCGGACACCATATATTTT. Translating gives CASSLQGSDTIYF.

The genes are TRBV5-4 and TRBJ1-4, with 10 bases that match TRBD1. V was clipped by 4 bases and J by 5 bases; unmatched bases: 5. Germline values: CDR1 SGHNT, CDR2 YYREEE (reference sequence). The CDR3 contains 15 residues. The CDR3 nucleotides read TGTGCCAGCAGCCCGGGACAGGGGCGGAATGAAAAACTGTTTTTT. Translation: CASSPGQGRNEKLFF.

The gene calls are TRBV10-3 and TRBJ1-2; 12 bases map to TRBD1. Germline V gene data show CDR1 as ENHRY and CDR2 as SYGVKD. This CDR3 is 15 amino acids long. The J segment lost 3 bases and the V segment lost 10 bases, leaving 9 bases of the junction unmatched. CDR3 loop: CASWDRGQADYGYTF. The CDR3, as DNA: TGTGCCAGCTGGGACAGGGGGCAGGCGGACTATGGCTACACCTTC.

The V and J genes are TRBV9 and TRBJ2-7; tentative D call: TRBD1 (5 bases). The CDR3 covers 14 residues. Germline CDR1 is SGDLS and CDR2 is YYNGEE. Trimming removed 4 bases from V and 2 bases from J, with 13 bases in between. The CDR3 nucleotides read TGTGCCAGCAGCCCCGCCAGGGAAACCTACGAGCAGTACTTC. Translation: CASSPARETYEQYF.

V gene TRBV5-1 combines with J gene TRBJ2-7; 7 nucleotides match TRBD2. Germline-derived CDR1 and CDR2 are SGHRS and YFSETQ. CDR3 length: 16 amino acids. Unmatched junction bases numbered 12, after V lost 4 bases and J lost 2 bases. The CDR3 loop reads CASSPTVGGTTYEQYF. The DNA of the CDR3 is TGCGCCAGCAGCCCGACAGTCGGGGGGACGACCTACGAGCAGTACTTC. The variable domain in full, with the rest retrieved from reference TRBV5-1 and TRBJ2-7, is KAGVTQTPRYLIKTRGQQVTLSCSPISGHRSVSWYQQTPGQGLQFLFEYFSETQRNKGNFPGRFSGRQFSNSRSEMNVSTLELGDSALYLCASSPTVGGTTYEQYFGPGTRLTVT.

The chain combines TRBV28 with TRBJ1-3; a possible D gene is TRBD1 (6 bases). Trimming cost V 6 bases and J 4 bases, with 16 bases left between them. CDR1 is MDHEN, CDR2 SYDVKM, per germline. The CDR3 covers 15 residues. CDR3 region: CASSLQGSGGNTIYF. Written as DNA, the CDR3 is TGTGCCAGCAGCCTACAGGGTTCAGGAGGAAACACCATATATTTT.

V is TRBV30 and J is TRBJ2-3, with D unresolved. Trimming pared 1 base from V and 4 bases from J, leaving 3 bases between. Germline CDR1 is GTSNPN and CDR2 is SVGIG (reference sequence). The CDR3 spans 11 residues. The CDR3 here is CAWSGADTQYF. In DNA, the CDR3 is TGTGCCTGGAGTGGAGCAGATACGCAGTATTTT.

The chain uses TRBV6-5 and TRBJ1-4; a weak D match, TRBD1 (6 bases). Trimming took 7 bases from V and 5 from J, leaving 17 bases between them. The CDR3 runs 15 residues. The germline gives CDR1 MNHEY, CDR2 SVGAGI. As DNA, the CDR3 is TGTGCCAGCATGCAAGGGGGAGGGGCGAATGAAAAACTGTTTTTT. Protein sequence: CASMQGGGANEKLFF.

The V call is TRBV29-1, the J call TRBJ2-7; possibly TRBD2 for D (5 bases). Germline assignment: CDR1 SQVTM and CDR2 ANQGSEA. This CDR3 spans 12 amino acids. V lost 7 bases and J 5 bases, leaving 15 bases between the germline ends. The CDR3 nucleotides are TGCAGCGCCAAGAAAGGGAGCGACGAGCAGTACTTC. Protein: CSAKKGSDEQYF.